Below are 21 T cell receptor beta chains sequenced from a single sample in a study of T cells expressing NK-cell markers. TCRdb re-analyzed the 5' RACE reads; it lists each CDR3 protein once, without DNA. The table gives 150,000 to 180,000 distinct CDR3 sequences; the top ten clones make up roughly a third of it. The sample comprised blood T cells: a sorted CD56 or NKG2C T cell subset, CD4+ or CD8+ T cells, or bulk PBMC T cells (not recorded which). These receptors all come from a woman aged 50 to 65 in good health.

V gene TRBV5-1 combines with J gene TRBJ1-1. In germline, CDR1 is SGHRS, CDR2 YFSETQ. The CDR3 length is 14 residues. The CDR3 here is CASSLVQPNTEAFF.

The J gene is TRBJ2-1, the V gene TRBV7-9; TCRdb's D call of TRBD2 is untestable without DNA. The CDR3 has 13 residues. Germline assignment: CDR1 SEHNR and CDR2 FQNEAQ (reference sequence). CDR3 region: CATGLAGDDEQFF.

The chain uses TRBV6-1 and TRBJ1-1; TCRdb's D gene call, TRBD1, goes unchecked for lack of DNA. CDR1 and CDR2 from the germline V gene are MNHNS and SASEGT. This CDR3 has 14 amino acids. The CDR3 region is CASLLQGGGTEAFF.

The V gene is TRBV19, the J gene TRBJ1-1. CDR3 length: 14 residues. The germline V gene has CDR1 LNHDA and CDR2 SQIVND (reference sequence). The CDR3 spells CATTLGRTNTEAFF.

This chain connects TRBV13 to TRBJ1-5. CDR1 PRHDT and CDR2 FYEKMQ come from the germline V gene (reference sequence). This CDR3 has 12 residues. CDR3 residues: CASSLGGEPQHF.

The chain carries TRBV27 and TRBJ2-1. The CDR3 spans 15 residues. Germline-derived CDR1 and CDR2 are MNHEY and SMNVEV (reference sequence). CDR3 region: CASSLWVSAYNEQFF.

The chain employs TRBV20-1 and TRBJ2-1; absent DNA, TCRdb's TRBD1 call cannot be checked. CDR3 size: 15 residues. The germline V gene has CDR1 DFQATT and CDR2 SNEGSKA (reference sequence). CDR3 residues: CSARDSVGEGYEQFF.

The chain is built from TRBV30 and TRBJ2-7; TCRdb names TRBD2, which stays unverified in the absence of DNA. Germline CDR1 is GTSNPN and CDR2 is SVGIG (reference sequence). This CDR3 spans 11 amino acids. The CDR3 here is CAWSDYEEQYF. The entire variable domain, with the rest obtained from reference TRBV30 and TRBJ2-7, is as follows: SQTIHQWPATLVQPVGSPLSLECTVEGTSNPNLYWYRQAAGRGLQLLFYSVGIGQISSEVPQNLSASRPQDRQFILSSKKLLLSDSGFYLCAWSDYEEQYFGPGTRLTVT.

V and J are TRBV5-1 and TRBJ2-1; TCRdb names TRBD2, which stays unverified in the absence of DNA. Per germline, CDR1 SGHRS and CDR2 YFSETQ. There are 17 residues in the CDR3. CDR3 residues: CASSLVLTGSSGREQFF. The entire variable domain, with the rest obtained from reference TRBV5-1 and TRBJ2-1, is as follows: KAGVTQTPRYLIKTRGQQVTLSCSPISGHRSVSWYQQTPGQGLQFLFEYFSETQRNKGNFPGRFSGRQFSNSRSEMNVSTLELGDSALYLCASSLVLTGSSGREQFFGPGTRLTVL.

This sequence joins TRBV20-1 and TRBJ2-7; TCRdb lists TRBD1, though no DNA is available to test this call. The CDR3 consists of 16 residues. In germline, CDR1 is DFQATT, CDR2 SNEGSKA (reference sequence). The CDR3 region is CSARDLGQGISYEQYF.

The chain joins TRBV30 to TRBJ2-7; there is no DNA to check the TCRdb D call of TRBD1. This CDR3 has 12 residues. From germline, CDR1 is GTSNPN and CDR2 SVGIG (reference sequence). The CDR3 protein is CAWSADNYEQYF.

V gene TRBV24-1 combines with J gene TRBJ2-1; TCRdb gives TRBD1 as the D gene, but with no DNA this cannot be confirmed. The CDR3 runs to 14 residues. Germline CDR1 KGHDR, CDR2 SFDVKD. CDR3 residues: CATRDGSSYNEQFF.

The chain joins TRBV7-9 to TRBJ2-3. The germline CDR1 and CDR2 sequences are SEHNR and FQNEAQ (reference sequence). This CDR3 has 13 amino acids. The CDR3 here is CASSPDDTDTQYF.

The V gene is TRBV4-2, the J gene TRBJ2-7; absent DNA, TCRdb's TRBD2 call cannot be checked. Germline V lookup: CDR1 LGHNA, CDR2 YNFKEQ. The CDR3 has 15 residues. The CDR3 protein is CASSQGAGLAYEQYF.

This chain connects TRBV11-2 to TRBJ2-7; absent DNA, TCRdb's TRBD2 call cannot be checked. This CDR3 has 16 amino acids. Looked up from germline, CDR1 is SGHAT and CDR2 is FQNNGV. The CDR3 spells CASSGGLLGLFHEQYF.

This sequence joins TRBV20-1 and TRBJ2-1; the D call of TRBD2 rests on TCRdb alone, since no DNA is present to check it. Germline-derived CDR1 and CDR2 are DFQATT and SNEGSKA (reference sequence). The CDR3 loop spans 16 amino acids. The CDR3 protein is CSARMGTGLRNNEQFF.

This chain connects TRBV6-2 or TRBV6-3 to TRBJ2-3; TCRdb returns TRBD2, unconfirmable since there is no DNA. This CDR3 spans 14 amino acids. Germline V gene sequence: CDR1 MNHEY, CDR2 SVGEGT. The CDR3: CASRAGSWVDTQYF.

Here the CDR3 reads CASSQDGGYTEAFF. The chain couples TRBV4-1 to TRBJ1-1; TCRdb indicates TRBD1, and absent DNA this call remains unverified. Per the germline V gene, CDR1 is MGHRA and CDR2 is YSYEKL. The CDR3 contains 14 residues.

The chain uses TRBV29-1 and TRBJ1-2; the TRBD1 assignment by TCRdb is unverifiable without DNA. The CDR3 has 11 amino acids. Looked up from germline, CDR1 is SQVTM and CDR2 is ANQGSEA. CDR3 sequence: CSVWTVRGYTF.

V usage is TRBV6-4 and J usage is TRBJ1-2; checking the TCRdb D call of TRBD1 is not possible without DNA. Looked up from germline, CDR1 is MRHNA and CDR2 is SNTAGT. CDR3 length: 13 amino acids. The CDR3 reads CASSDDSSYGYTF.

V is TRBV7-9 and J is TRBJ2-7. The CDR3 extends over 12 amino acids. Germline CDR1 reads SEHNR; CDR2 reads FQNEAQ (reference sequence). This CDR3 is CASSHDHYEQYF.